This TCR beta chain was documented in a study of blood T cell repertoires in COVID-19. Study in general: Specimens from acute and convalescent COVID-19 originated in the United States, Italy and Spain. The cDNA or gDNA used as material had been derived from T cells, B-cell-depleted T cells, or PBMCs.

Original processing methods: Quantification of nucleated cells was approximated via reference gene primer amplification. This table comes from immunoSEQ multiplex PCR, and its TCRdb copy is limited to in-frame clones, with some not included. V, J and clone size reflect that table, while D and trimming were determined from the DNA. The sample has roughly 52,000 clones; 85% to 90% are singletons. This CDR3 region has 13 residues. Germline values: CDR1 LGHDT, CDR2 YNNKEL (reference sequence). The V gene lost 4 bases and the J gene lost 8 bases, with 9 bases spanning the gap. This clone came up a few times.

This receptor was identified in a man aged 50 to 59 with acute or convalescent COVID-19. The chain employs TRBV3-1 (or the pseudogene TRBV3-2) and TRBJ1-6; D not resolved. Sequences were obtained from peripheral blood. CDR3 residues: CASSRALYSPLHF. In DNA form, the CDR3 reads TGTGCCAGCAGCCGAGCCTTATATTCACCCCTCCACTTT.